These 31 T cell receptor beta chains originate from one sample sequenced in a study of shared clonotypes between healthy human individuals. TCRdb's copy holds only in-frame clones and misses some; the assay was immunoSEQ multiplex PCR. The sample consists of 550,000 to 600,000 clones, roughly 79% of them appearing once. The sample was PBMCs. The source is a woman between 40 and 55 years old in good health. Some clones in this sample may be carry-over from other donors' samples.

The chain is built from TRBV28 and TRBJ1-5, with a possible D match to TRBD1 (6 bases). Trimming left V 7 bases short and J 9 bases short, with 19 bases between. The CDR3 covers 14 residues. Germline V gives CDR1 MDHEN, CDR2 SYDVKM. The CDR3 sequence is CASTKQGRGLPQHF. In nucleotides, the CDR3 is TGTGCCAGCACTAAACAGGGAAGGGGCCTGCCCCAGCATTTT.

In the case of this clone: The same CDR3 can be traced to other DNA sequences in this sample. The V call is TRBV10-3, the J call TRBJ2-7, with a tentative D call TRBD2 (5 bases). V was pared by 9 bases and J by 4 bases, with 10 bases between. Germline values: CDR1 ENHRY, CDR2 SYGVKD. This CDR3 has 11 residues. The CDR3 is CAIRGGYEQYF. DNA for the CDR3: TGTGCCATACGTGGAGGTTACGAGCAGTACTTC.

For this clone: A far larger clone is only one base removed, so a read error is likely. A read error is likely, as this CDR3 ends without the conserved phenylalanine or tryptophan. The chain employs TRBV28 and TRBJ2-7; 12 bases are a match to TRBD1. This CDR3 spans 19 amino acids. Trimming at V came to 2 bases and at J to 2 bases, leaving 13 bases not matched to a gene. Per germline, CDR1 MDHEN and CDR2 SYDVKM. In nucleotides, the CDR3 is TGTGCCAGCAGTTTACCCGGGACAGGGGGCTACGGAACCCCCTACGAGCAGTACCTC. It encodes CASSLPGTGGYGTPYEQYL.

Comment on this clone: Other DNA sequences in the same sample also yield this CDR3. The rearrangement uses TRBV9 and TRBJ2-2, with a weak D call TRBD2 (5 bases). This CDR3 spans 14 amino acids. V shed 0 bases and J shed 3 bases, with 6 bases lying between them. The V gene's germline CDR1 is SGDLS and CDR2 YYNGEE. The CDR3, as DNA: TGTGCCAGCAGCGTAGCGGGGTACACCGGGGAGCTGTTTTTT. It is translated as CASSVAGYTGELFF.

A note on this clone: It may be a read error: a sequence one base away is much more abundant. The chain couples TRBV5-1 to TRBJ1-3; the D is unclear. V was trimmed by 4 bases and J by 0 bases, leaving 5 bases between them. CDR1 and CDR2 from the germline V gene are SGHRS and YFSETQ. The length of the CDR3 is 13 residues. The CDR3 sequence is CASSPGSGNTIYF. In DNA form, the CDR3 reads TGCGCCAGCAGCCCCGGCTCTGGAAACACCATATATTTT.

The chain employs TRBV7-9 and TRBJ2-5; 8 positions match TRBD2. V was clipped by 3 bases and J by 4 bases; unmatched bases: 4. The CDR3 length is 14 residues. Germline loops: CDR1 SEHNR, CDR2 FQNEAQ (reference sequence). CDR3 sequence: CASSFGLAGETQYF. CDR3 in DNA: TGTGCCAGCAGCTTTGGTCTAGCGGGAGAGACCCAGTACTTC.

As regards this clone: A junction end diverges from the germline sequence, so it may reflect a read error. J is TRBJ2-7 and V is TRBV5-1, with 15 bases fitting TRBD2. Germline CDR1 SGHRS, CDR2 YFSETQ. The CDR3 has 15 amino acids. CDR3 nucleotides: TGCGCCAGCAGCTTGGGTGGACTAGCGGGAGGGCCACAAAACTTC. Amino acid sequence: CASSLGGLAGGPQNF.

V gene TRBV7-2 combines with J gene TRBJ2-1, with 15 bases aligning to TRBD2. From germline, CDR1 is SGHTA and CDR2 FQGNSA. The CDR3 is 16 residues long. V shed 5 bases, J shed 8 bases, and the junction held 7 bases outside the gene matches. The CDR3: CASSPQGLAGGDEQFF. CDR3 nucleotides: TGTGCCAGCAGCCCCCAGGGACTAGCGGGAGGCGATGAGCAGTTCTTC.

The V call is TRBV30, the J call TRBJ1-2; 7 bases agree with TRBD1. The CDR3 totals 14 residues. The trim removed 1 base at V and 5 bases at J, leaving 7 bases unmatched. CDR1 is GTSNPN, CDR2 SVGIG, per germline (reference sequence). CDR3 DNA: TGTGCCTGGAGTGCCGGGGACAGAAGTTATGGCTACACCTTC. Amino acid sequence: CAWSAGDRSYGYTF.

The chain couples TRBV6-1 to TRBJ2-3; D is undetermined. Germline CDR1 and CDR2: MNHNS and SASEGT. V dropped 8 bases and J dropped 2 bases, with 14 bases sitting between them. This CDR3 spans 14 amino acids. As DNA, the CDR3 is TGTGCCAGCCACCAGCAGGTTTCCACAGATACGCAGTATTTT. It is translated as CASHQQVSTDTQYF.

The V gene is TRBV5-4, the J gene TRBJ2-3; 8 nucleotides align to TRBD2. V dropped 2 bases and J dropped 4; count of bases not matched to a gene: 3. The CDR3 covers 14 residues. CDR1 is SGHNT and CDR2 is YYREEE in the germline V gene (reference sequence). In DNA form, the CDR3 reads TGTGCCAGCAGCTTCAACGGGGGGGCAGATACGCAGTATTTT. Translated: CASSFNGGADTQYF.

The V call is TRBV7-3, the J call TRBJ2-7; no clear D gene. The CDR3 has 13 amino acids. Germline V CDR1 and CDR2: SGHTA, FQGTGA. V dropped 5 bases and J dropped 0 bases, with 8 bases sitting between them. CDR3 sequence: CASSPTNSYEQYF. For the CDR3, the DNA is TGTGCCAGCAGCCCGACAAACTCCTACGAGCAGTACTTC.

The chain carries TRBV2 and TRBJ2-3; unclear D gene. The CDR3 is made up of 14 amino acids. The germline V gene has CDR1 SNHLY and CDR2 FYNNEI. The germline V and J ends were trimmed by 5 bases and 6 bases, with 15 bases remaining between them. The CDR3, as DNA: TGTGCCAGCAGTCAAGGGTCTCCGTCGGATACGCAGTATTTT. Translation gives CASSQGSPSDTQYF.

The V gene is TRBV30, the J gene TRBJ1-2; the match to TRBD1 covers 9 bases. CDR3 length equals 15 residues. The germline gives CDR1 GTSNPN, CDR2 SVGIG (reference sequence). Germline trimming cut 4 bases from V and 3 bases from J; bases unmatched to any gene: 9. This chain's CDR3 is CAWTTGTGSDYGYTF. The CDR3 nucleotides are TGTGCCTGGACCACCGGGACAGGGAGCGACTATGGCTACACCTTC.

The chain uses TRBV29-1 and TRBJ1-3; possible D gene TRBD1, 6 bases. This CDR3 comprises 14 residues. The V gene lost 6 bases and the J gene lost 4 bases, with 16 bases spanning the gap. The V gene's germline CDR1 is SQVTM and CDR2 ANQGSEA. The CDR3 region has the DNA TGCAGCGTCTGGACAGCTACCCAGGGAAACACCATATATTTT. Translating gives CSVWTATQGNTIYF.

The chain carries TRBV27 and TRBJ2-7; D uncertain. This CDR3 region has 14 residues. Germline V gene sequence: CDR1 MNHEY, CDR2 SMNVEV (reference sequence). Deletions cut 3 bases from V and 2 bases from J, with 11 bases between. The CDR3 protein is CASSLTPGPYEQYF. The CDR3, as DNA: TGTGCCAGCAGTTTGACCCCCGGACCCTACGAGCAGTACTTC.

Concerning this clone itself: One end of the junction varies from germline; a read error may be responsible. V usage is TRBV7-7 and J usage is TRBJ2-3, with D possibly being TRBD2 (5 bases). The CDR3 is made up of 13 amino acids. Looked up from germline, CDR1 is SSHAT and CDR2 is FNYEAQ (reference sequence). The CDR3 reads CASSRGSTDTQYF. CDR3 nucleotide sequence: TGTGCTAGCAGTCGCGGGTCCACAGATACGCAGTATTTT.

The V and J genes are TRBV11-2 and TRBJ1-6; unclear D gene. Trimming took off 1 base at V and 8 bases at J, with 12 bases between the two ends. This CDR3 contains 15 residues. Germline CDR1 and CDR2: SGHAT and FQNNGV. CDR3 in amino acids: CASSLVVGFDSPLHF. CDR3 nucleotides: TGTGCCAGCAGCTTAGTGGTGGGTTTCGATTCACCCCTCCACTTT.

The chain employs TRBV2 and TRBJ1-1, with a possible D match to TRBD1 (5 bases). V was cut by 6 bases and J by 1 base, with 24 bases left in between. The germline V gene encodes CDR1 SNHLY and CDR2 FYNNEI. The CDR3 spans 18 residues. In nucleotides, the CDR3 is TGTGCCAGCAGAGAGGAAAACTCCGGCGGGGCGCCGAACACTGAAGCTTTCTTT. Amino acid sequence: CASREENSGGAPNTEAFF.

J is TRBJ2-5 and V is TRBV6-6, with D possibly TRBD1 on 5 matching bases. V lost 6 bases to trimming and J lost 5 bases, with 19 bases between them. This CDR3 contains 15 residues. The germline V gene encodes CDR1 MNHNY and CDR2 SVGAGI (reference sequence). In DNA, the CDR3 is TGTGCCAGCAGCCTTCCCCGACAGTTCCCCGAGACCCAGTACTTC. Its protein product is CASSLPRQFPETQYF.

The CDR3 region is CASSPGLAGRQETQYF. In DNA form, the CDR3 reads TGTGCCAGCAGCCCCGGACTAGCGGGGAGACAAGAGACCCAGTACTTC. The V gene is TRBV5-6, the J gene TRBJ2-5, with 12 nucleotides matching TRBD2. Germline CDR1 and CDR2: SGHDT and YYEEEE. J lost 2 bases, V lost 4 bases, and 6 bases had no gene match. The CDR3 is made up of 16 amino acids. Combining the CDR3 with reference TRBV5-6 and TRBJ2-5 gives the whole variable domain DAGVTQSPTHLIKTRGQQVTLRCSPKSGHDTVSWYQQALGQGPQFIFQYYEEEERQRGNFPDRFSGHQFPNYSSELNVNALLLGDSALYLCASSPGLAGRQETQYFGPGTRLLVL.

Concerning this clone: Within the sample, other DNA sequences also encode this same CDR3. The chain recombines TRBV5-1 with TRBJ2-7; tentatively, D is TRBD2 (6 bases). The germline V gene encodes CDR1 SGHRS and CDR2 YFSETQ. Trimming removed 4 bases from V and 4 bases from J, with 9 bases in between. The CDR3 is 12 amino acids. CDR3 sequence reads: CASSLGGYEQYF. As DNA, the CDR3 is TGCGCCAGCAGCCTGGGGGGTTACGAGCAGTACTTC.

The V call is TRBV27, the J call TRBJ2-3; 7 bases are shared with TRBD2. V trimming: 5 bases; J trimming: 3 bases; junction bases outside the gene matches: 14. CDR1 and CDR2 from the germline V gene are MNHEY and SMNVEV (reference sequence). This CDR3 contains 17 residues. The CDR3 DNA sequence: TGTGCCAGCAGTCCGAGAAGACTAGCCACGAGGACAGATACGCAGTATTTT. It encodes CASSPRRLATRTDTQYF.

This clone was recorded at least ten times. The J gene is TRBJ2-4, the V gene TRBV7-9, with 11 bases aligning to TRBD2. The V gene end was trimmed by 5 bases and the J gene end by 15 bases; junction bases not matched to a gene: 15. The CDR3 length is 15 residues. Germline V lookup: CDR1 SEHNR, CDR2 FQNEAQ (reference sequence). Here the CDR3 reads CASSPGLAGTKNVYF. The CDR3 bases are TGTGCCAGCAGCCCAGGACTAGCGGGTACCAAAAACGTGTACTTC.

The J gene is TRBJ1-3, the V gene TRBV28; no firm D call. The CDR3 is 14 amino acids. Trimming stripped 6 bases from V and 0 bases from J, with 9 bases between. Germline V CDR1 and CDR2: MDHEN, SYDVKM. In nucleotides, the CDR3 is TGTGCCAGCAGCGCGAGGTTCTCTGGAAACACCATATATTTT. Translated, it gives CASSARFSGNTIYF. Full variable domain (remainder filled in from reference TRBV28 and TRBJ1-3): DVKVTQSSRYLVKRTGEKVFLECVQDMDHENMFWYRQDPGLGLRLIYFSYDVKMKEKGDIPEGYSVSREKKERFSLILESASTNQTSMYLCASSARFSGNTIYFGEGSWLTVV.

This sequence joins TRBV7-9 and TRBJ2-2; unclear D gene. The CDR3 runs 15 residues. Germline CDR1 SEHNR, CDR2 FQNEAQ (reference sequence). Trimming removed 1 base at V and 1 base at J, with 7 bases between. The chain's CDR3 is CASSLVGGNTGELFF. The CDR3 DNA is TGTGCCAGCAGCTTAGTGGGCGGGAACACCGGGGAGCTGTTTTTT.

Details on this clone: Other DNA sequences from this sample encode an identical CDR3 as well. The rearrangement uses TRBV18 and TRBJ2-7, with TRBD2 as a possible D gene (5 bases). Germline loops: CDR1 KGHSH, CDR2 LQKENI. This CDR3 spans 15 amino acids. V was trimmed by 0 bases and J by 2 bases, leaving 11 bases between them. CDR3 residues: CASSPPGRAPYEQYF. The CDR3 DNA reads as TGTGCCAGCTCACCACCTGGGCGGGCCCCCTACGAGCAGTACTTC.

V usage is TRBV19 and J usage is TRBJ2-7; D remains unclear. The CDR3 consists of 13 residues. Germline assignment: CDR1 LNHDA and CDR2 SQIVND (reference sequence). The germline V and J ends were trimmed by 4 bases and 2 bases, with 9 bases remaining between them. The CDR3 region is CASSRAGPYEQYF. CDR3 DNA sequence: TGTGCCAGTAGTAGAGCTGGGCCCTACGAGCAGTACTTC.

The DNA for the CDR3 is TGTGCCAGCAGCCAAGAGATAGGGGGGGCCATCTCCTACGAGCAGTACTTC. Translated, it gives CASSQEIGGAISYEQYF. This sequence joins TRBV4-2 and TRBJ2-7; perhaps TRBD2 as D (7 bases). The V gene's germline CDR1 is LGHNA and CDR2 YNFKEQ. Trimming left V 0 bases short and J 0 bases short, with 15 bases between. CDR3 size: 17 residues.

The V call is TRBV7-6, the J call TRBJ2-7, with D perhaps matching TRBD2 (6 bases). V shed 1 base and J shed 6 bases, with 16 bases lying between them. CDR1 is SGHVS and CDR2 is FNYEAQ in the germline V gene. CDR3 length equals 15 residues. This chain's CDR3 is CASSLGRPGAGEQYF. The CDR3 DNA reads TGTGCCAGCAGCTTAGGGCGGCCGGGAGCAGGCGAGCAGTACTTC. Full variable domain (rest looked up from reference TRBV7-6 and TRBJ2-7): GAGVSQSPRYKVTKRGQDVALRCDPISGHVSLYWYRQALGQGPEFLTYFNYEAQQDKSGLPNDRFSAERPEGSISTLTIQRTEQRDSAMYRCASSLGRPGAGEQYFGPGTRLTVT.

V usage is TRBV6-1 and J usage is TRBJ2-1, with D hard to call. V lost 6 bases and J 8 bases, leaving 8 bases between the germline ends. CDR1 is MNHNS and CDR2 is SASEGT in the germline V gene. The CDR3 consists of 11 residues. The CDR3 sequence: CASSGLYEQFF. The CDR3 DNA sequence: TGTGCCAGCAGCGGTCTATATGAGCAGTTCTTC.